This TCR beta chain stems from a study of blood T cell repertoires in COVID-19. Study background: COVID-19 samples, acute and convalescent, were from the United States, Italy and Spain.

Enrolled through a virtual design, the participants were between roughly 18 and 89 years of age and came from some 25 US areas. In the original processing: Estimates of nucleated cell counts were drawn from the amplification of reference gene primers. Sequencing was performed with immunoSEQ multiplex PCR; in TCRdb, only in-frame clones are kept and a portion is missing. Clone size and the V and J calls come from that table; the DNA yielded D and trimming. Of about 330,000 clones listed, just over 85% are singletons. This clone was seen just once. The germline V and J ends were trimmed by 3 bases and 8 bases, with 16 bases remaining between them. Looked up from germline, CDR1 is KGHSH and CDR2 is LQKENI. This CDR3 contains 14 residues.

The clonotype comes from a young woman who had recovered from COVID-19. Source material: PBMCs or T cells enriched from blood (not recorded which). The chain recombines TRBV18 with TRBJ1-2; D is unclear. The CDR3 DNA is TGTGCCAGCTCACCCCGTAGGGCACTAGGCGGCTACACCTTC. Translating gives CASSPRRALGGYTF.